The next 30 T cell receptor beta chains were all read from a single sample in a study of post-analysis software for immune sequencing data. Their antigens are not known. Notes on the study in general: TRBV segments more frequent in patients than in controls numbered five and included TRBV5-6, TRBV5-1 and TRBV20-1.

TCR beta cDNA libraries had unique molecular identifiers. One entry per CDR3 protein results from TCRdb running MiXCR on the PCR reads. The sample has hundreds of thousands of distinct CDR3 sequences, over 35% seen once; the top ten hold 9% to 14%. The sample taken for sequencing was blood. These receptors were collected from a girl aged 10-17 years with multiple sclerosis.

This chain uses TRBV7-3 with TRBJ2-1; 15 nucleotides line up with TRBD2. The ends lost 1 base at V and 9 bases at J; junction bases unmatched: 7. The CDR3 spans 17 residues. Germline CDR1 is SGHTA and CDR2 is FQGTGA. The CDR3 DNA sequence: TGTGCCAGCAGCTTAAACCGGGGGGGACTAGCGGGAGGTGAGCAGTTCTTC. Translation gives CASSLNRGGLAGGEQFF. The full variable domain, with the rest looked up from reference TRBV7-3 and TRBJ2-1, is GAGVSQTPSNKVTEKGKYVELRCDPISGHTALYWYRQSLGQGPEFLIYFQGTGAADDSGLPNDRFFAVRPEGSVSTLKIQRTERGDSAVYLCASSLNRGGLAGGEQFFGPGTRLTVL.

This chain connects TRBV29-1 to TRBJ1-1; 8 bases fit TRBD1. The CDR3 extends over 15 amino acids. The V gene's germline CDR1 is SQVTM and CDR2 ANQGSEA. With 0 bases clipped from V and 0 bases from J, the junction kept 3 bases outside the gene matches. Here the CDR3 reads CSVEDGTGMNTEAFF. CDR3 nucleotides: TGCAGCGTTGAAGATGGGACAGGCATGAACACTGAAGCTTTCTTT.

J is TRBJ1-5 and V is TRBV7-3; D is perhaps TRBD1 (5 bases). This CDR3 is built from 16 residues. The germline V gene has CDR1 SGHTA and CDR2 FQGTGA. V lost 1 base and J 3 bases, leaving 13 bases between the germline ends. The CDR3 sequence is CASSLRMGPANQPQHF. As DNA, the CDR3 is TGTGCCAGCAGCTTAAGGATGGGACCGGCCAATCAGCCCCAGCATTTT.

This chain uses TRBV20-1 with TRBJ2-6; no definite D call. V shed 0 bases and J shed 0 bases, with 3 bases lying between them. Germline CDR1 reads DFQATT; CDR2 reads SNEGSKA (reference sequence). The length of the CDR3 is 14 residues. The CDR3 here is CSARDHSGANVLTF. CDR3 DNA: TGCAGTGCTAGAGACCACTCTGGGGCCAACGTCCTGACTTTC.

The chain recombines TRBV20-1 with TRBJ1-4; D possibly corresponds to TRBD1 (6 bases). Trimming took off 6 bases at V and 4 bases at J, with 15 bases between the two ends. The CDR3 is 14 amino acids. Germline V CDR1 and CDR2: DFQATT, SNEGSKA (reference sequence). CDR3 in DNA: TGCAGTGCACCACAGGGACGGATTAATGAAAAACTGTTTTTT. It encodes CSAPQGRINEKLFF.

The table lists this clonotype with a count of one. This CDR3 is CASSPELSYGYTF. CDR3 sequence (DNA): TGTGCCAGCTCACCGGAACTGAGCTATGGCTACACCTTC. The chain has TRBV18 and TRBJ1-2, with D uncertain. CDR1 and CDR2 from the germline V gene are KGHSH and LQKENI. With 3 bases removed from V and 4 bases from J, the gap between germline ends came to 9 bases. The CDR3 runs to 13 residues. The variable domain in full, with the rest retrieved from reference TRBV18 and TRBJ1-2, is NAGVMQNPRHLVRRRGQEARLRCSPMKGHSHVYWYRQLPEEGLKFMVYLQKENIIDESGMPKERFSAEFPKEGPSILRIQQVVRGDSAAYFCASSPELSYGYTFGSGTRLTVV.

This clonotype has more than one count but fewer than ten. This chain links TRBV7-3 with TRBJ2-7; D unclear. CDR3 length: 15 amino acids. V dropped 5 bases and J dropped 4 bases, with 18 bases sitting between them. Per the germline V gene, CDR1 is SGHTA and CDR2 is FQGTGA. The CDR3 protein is CASSSQGSPLYEQYF. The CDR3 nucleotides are TGTGCCAGCAGCAGTCAAGGGTCACCACTATACGAGCAGTACTTC.

The DNA for the CDR3 is TGTGCCAGCAGCCCCCAATCTTACGGGAGGACAGCCTACAATGAGCAGTTCTTC. This encodes CASSPQSYGRTAYNEQFF. The chain joins TRBV7-6 to TRBJ2-1; D might be TRBD2 (7 bases). From germline, CDR1 is SGHVS and CDR2 FNYEAQ. The CDR3 is made up of 18 amino acids. Trimming left V 5 bases short and J 2 bases short, with 22 bases between.

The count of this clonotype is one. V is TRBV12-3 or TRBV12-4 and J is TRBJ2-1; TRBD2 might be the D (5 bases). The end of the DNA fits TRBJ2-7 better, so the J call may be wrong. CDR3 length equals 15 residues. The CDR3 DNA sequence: TGTGCCAGCAGTTTTAGAGGAGGACTCATTCGCGAGCAGTACTTC. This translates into CASSFRGGLIREQYF.

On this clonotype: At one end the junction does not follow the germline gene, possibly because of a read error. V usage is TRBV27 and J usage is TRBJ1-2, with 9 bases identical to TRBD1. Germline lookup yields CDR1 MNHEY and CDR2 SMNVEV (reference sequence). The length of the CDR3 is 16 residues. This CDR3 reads CARTPGQGRNHYGYTF. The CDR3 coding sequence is TGCGCCAGAACTCCGGGACAGGGCCGAAACCACTATGGCTACACCTTC.

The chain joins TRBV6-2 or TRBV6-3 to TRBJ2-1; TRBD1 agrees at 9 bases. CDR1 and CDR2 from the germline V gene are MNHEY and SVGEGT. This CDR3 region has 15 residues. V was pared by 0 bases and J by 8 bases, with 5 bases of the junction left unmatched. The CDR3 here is CASSYSSGQGYEQFF. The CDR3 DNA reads TGTGCCAGCAGTTACTCGTCGGGACAGGGTTATGAGCAGTTCTTC.

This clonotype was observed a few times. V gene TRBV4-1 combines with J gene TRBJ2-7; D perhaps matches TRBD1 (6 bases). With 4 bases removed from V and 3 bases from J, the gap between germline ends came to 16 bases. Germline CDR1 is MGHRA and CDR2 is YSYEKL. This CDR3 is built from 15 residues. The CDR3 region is CASSLQGTSFYEQYF. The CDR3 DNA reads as TGCGCCAGCAGCCTTCAGGGGACCTCCTTCTACGAGCAGTACTTC.

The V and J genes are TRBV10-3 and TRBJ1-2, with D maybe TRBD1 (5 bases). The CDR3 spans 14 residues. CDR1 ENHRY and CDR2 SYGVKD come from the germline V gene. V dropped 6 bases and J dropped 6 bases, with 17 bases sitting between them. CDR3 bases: TGTGCCATCAGGAACCGGGACGTGGAGGATGGCTACACCTTC. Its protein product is CAIRNRDVEDGYTF.

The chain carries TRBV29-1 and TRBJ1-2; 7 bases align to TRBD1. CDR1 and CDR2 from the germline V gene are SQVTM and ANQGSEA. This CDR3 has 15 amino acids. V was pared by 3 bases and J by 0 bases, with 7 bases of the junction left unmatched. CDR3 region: CSVDSLDRTNYGYTF. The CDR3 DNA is TGCAGCGTTGATTCCCTGGACAGGACTAACTATGGCTACACCTTC.

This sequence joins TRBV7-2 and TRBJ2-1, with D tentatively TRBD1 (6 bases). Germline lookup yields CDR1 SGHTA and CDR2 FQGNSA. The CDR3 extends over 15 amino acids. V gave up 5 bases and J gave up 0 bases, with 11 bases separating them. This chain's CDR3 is CASSPDRYSYNEQFF. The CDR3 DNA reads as TGTGCCAGCAGCCCGGACAGATACTCCTACAATGAGCAGTTCTTC.

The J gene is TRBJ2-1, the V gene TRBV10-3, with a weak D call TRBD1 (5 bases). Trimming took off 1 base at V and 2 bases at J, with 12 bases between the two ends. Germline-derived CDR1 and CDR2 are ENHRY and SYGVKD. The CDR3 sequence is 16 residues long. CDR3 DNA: TGTGCCATCAGTGAGTTGGGGCAGTCCACCTACAATGAGCAGTTCTTC. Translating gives CAISELGQSTYNEQFF.

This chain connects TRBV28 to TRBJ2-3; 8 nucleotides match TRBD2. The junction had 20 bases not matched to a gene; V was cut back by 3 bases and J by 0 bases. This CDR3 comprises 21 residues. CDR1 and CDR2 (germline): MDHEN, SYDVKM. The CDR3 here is CASSFPLPGRGAWLSTDTQYF. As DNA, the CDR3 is TGTGCCAGCAGTTTCCCCCTCCCCGGGCGGGGGGCTTGGCTCAGCACAGATACGCAGTATTTT.

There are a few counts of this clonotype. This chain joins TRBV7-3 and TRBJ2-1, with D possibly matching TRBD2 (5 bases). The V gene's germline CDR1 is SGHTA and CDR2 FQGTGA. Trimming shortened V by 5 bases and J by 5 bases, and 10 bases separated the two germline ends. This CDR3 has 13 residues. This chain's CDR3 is CASSTSGNNEQFF. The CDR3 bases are TGTGCCAGCAGCACCTCCGGGAACAATGAGCAGTTCTTC.

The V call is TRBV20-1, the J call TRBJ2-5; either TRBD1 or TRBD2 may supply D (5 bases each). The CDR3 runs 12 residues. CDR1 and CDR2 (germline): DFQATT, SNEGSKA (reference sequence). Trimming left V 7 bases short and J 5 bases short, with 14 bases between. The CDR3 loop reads CSVTPEGETQYF. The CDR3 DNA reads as TGCAGTGTGACCCCCGAGGGGGAGACCCAGTACTTC.

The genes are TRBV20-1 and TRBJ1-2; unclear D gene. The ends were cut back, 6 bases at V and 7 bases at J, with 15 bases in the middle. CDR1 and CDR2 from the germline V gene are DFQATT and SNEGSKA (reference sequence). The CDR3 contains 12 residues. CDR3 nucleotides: TGCAGTGCGCAACTCACCGCAGGTGGCTACACCTTC. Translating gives CSAQLTAGGYTF.

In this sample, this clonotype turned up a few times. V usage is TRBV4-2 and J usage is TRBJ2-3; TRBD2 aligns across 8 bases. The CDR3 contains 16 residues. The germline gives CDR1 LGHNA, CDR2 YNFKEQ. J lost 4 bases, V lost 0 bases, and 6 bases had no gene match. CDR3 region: CASSQDKAGAADTQYF. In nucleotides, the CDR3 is TGTGCCAGCAGCCAAGATAAAGCGGGAGCAGCAGATACGCAGTATTTT.

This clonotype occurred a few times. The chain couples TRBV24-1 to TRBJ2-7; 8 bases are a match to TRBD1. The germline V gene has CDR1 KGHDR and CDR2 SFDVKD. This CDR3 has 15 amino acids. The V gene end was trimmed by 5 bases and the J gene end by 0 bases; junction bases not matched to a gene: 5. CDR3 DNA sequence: TGTGCCACCAGTGTTGGGACAGGTCCCTCCTACGAGCAGTACTTC. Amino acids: CATSVGTGPSYEQYF.

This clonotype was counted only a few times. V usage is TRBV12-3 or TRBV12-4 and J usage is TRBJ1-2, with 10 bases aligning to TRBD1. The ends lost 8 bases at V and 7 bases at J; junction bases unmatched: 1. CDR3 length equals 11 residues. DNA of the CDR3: TGTGCCAGCGGGACAGGGGTTGGCTACACCTTC. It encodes CASGTGVGYTF.

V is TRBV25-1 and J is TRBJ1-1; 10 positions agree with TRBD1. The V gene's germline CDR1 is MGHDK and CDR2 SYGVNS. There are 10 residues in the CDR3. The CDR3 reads CVAGQGIAFF. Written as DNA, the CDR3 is TGTGTCGCGGGACAGGGGATAGCTTTCTTT.

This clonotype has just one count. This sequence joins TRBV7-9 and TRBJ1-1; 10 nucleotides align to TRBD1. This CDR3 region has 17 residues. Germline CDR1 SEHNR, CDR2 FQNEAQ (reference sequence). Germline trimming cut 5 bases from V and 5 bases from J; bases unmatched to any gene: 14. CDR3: CASSAGGGTGAGTEAFF. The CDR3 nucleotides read TGTGCCAGCAGCGCCGGAGGGGGGACAGGGGCTGGGACTGAAGCTTTCTTT.

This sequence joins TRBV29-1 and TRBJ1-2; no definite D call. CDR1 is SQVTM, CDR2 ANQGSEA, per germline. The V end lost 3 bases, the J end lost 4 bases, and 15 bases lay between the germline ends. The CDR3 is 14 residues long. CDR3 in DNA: TGCAGCGTTGAGGCGATTGGTGGCTTCTATGGCTACACCTTC. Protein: CSVEAIGGFYGYTF.

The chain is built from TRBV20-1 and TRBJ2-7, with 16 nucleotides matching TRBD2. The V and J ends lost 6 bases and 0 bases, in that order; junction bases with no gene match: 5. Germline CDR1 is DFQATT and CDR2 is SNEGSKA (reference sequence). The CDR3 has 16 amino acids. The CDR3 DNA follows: TGCAGTGCAAAGGGACTAGCGGGAGGGAGCTCCTACGAGCAGTACTTC. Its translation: CSAKGLAGGSSYEQYF.

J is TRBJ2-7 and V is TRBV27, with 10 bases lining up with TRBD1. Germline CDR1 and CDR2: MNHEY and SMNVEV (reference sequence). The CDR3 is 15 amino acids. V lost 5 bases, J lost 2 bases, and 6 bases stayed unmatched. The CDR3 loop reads CASSTGDRGTYEQYF. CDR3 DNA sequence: TGTGCCAGCAGTACCGGGGACAGGGGAACCTACGAGCAGTACTTC.

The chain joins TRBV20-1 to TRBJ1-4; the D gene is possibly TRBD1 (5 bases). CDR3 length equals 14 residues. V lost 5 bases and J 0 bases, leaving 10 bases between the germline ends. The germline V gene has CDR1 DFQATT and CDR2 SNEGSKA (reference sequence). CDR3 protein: CSAFWGATNEKLFF. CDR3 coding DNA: TGCAGTGCTTTTTGGGGGGCAACTAATGAAAAACTGTTTTTT.

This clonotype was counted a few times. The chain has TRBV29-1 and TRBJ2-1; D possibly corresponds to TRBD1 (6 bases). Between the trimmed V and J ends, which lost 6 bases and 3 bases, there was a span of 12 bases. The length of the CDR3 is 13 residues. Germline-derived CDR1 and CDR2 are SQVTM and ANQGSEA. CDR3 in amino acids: CSVDRDIYNEQFF. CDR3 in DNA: TGCAGCGTCGACCGGGACATCTACAATGAGCAGTTCTTC.